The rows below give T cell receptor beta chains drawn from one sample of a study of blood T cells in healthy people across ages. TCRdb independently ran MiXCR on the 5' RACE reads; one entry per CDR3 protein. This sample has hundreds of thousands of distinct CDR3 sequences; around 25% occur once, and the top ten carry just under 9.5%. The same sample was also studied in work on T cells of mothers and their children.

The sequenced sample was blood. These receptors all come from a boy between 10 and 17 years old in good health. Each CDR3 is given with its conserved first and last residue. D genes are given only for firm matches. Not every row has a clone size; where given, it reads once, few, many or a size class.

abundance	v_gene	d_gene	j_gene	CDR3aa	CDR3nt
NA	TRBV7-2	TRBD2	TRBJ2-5	CASSLVSSGQETRYF	TGTGCCAGCAGCTTAGTTTCTAGCGGACAAGAGACCCGGTACTTC
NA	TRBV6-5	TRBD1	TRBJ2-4	CASSSGQGSSLAKNIQDF	TGTGCCAGCAGTTCTGGACAGGGGTCTTCACTAGCCAAAAACATTCAGGACTTC
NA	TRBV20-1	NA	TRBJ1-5	CSVGRAGDQPQHF	TGCAGTGTCGGACGAGCGGGAGATCAGCCCCAGCATTTT
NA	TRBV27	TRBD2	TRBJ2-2	CASTLIGKSGATGELFF	TGTGCCAGCACCCTAATTGGGAAAAGCGGGGCCACCGGGGAGCTGTTTTTT
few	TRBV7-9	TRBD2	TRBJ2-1	CASSLGYGTSGKDEQFF	TGTGCCAGCAGCTTAGGATACGGGACTAGCGGTAAGGATGAGCAGTTCTTC
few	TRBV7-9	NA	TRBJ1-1	CASSLRNMNTEAFF	TGTGCCAGCAGCCTCAGGAACATGAACACTGAAGCTTTCTTT
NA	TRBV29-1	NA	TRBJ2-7	CSVVFGIEQYF	TGCAGCGTTGTTTTCGGGATCGAGCAGTACTTC
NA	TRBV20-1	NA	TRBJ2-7	CSACDTNSYEQYF	TGCAGTGCTTGTGACACCAACTCCTACGAGCAGTACTTC
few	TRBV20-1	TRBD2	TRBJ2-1	CSAPNPGLAGYSYNEQFF	TGCAGTGCGCCTAACCCGGGACTAGCGGGGTACTCCTACAATGAGCAGTTCTTC
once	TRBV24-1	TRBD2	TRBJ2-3	CATSDFSGKADTQYF	TGTGCCACCAGTGATTTTAGCGGGAAGGCAGATACGCAGTATTTT
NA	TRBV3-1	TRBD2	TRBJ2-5	CASSPGTSGVQETQYF	TGTGCCAGCAGCCCGGGGACTAGCGGGGTCCAAGAGACCCAGTACTTC
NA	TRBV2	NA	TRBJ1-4	CASSDWGNEKLFF	TGTGCCAGCAGTGATTGGGGAAATGAAAAACTGTTTTTT
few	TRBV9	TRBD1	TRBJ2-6	CASSVVDRDGANVLTF	TGTGCCAGCAGCGTAGTTGACAGGGATGGGGCCAACGTCCTGACTTTC
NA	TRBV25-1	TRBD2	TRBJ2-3	CASSILAGIADTQYF	TGTGCCAGCAGTATACTAGCGGGAATCGCAGATACGCAGTATTTT
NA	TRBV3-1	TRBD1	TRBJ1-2	CASSQTGGANNDGYTF	TGTGCCAGCAGCCAAACAGGGGGCGCAAATAACGATGGCTACACCTTC
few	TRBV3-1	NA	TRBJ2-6	CASSHPRPGTDGANVLTF	TGTGCCAGCAGCCACCCACGTCCAGGGACCGACGGGGCCAACGTCCTGACTTTC
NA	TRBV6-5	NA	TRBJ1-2	CASSYRQSEGYTF	TGTGCCAGCAGTTATAGACAGAGTGAGGGCTACACCTTC
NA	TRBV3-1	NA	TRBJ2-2	CASSPRGGGEDTGELFF	TGTGCCAGCAGCCCCCGGGGAGGGGGCGAGGACACCGGGGAGCTGTTTTTT
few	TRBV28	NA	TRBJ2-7	CASSFSGAGYEQYF	TGTGCCAGCAGTTTTTCGGGGGCTGGCTACGAGCAGTACTTC
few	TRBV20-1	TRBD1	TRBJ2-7	CSARIDRGYEQYF	TGCAGTGCTAGGATTGACAGGGGGTACGAGCAGTACTTC
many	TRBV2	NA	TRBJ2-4	CASRGLAKNIQYF	TGTGCCAGCAGAGGACTAGCCAAAAACATTCAGTACTTC
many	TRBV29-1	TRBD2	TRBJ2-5	CSVTTSGAQETQYF	TGCAGCGTCACGACTAGCGGCGCGCAAGAGACCCAGTACTTC
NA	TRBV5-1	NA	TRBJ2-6	CASSYYSGANVLTF	TGCGCCAGCAGCTACTACTCTGGGGCCAACGTCCTGACTTTC